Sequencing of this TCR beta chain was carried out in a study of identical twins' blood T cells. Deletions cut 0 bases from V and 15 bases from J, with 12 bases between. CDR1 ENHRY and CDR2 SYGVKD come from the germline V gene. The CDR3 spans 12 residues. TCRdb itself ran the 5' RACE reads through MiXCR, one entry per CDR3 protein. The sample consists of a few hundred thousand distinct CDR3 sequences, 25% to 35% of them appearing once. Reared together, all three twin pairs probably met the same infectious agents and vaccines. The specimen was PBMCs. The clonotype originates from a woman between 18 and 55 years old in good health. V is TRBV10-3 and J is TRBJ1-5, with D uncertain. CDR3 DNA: TGTGCCATCAGTGAGTCGGGCCAAAGCCCGCATTTT. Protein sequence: CAISESGQSPHF.